This is a list of T cell receptor beta chains from one sample in a study of T cells in localized non-small cell lung cancer. Only in-frame clones appear in the TCRdb table, and some are missing; sequencing was by immunoSEQ multiplex PCR. The sample shows tens of thousands of clones, 84% of them seen only once. The source was peripheral blood, collected before any cancer treatment. Every receptor here comes from a female donor older than 55 with stage I lung adenocarcinoma. CDR3s include the opening cysteine and the closing phenylalanine or tryptophan. A D gene is named only where the DNA matches it firmly. Only part of the rows carry a size: once, few, many, or a class if the clone is expanded.

clone size: once
V gene: TRBV6-1
D gene: NA
J gene: TRBJ1-1
CDR3 DNA: TGTGCCAGCAGACGGGAAAGGAATGTGGACACTGAAGCTTTCTTT
CDR3 protein: CASRRERNVDTEAFF

clone size: NA
V gene: TRBV28
D gene: NA
J gene: TRBJ1-1
CDR3 DNA: TGTGCCAGCAATAAGGGACGTCTGAACACTGAAGCTTTCTTT
CDR3 protein: CASNKGRLNTEAFF

clone size: NA
V gene: TRBV19
D gene: TRBD2
J gene: TRBJ2-7
CDR3 DNA: TGTGCCAGTAGTATCCGAACTAGCGGAGGGTCCTACGAGCAGTACTTC
CDR3 protein: CASSIRTSGGSYEQYF

clone size: once
V gene: TRBV7-9
D gene: NA
J gene: TRBJ2-1
CDR3 DNA: TGTGCCAGCAGCTCTAGCGGAGGGGGAGATGAGCAGTTCTTC
CDR3 protein: CASSSSGGGDEQFF

clone size: NA
V gene: TRBV12-5
D gene: TRBD2
J gene: TRBJ2-2
CDR3 DNA: TGTGCTAGTGCCCCTGGACTAGCGGGAGGACGGACCGGGGAGCTGTTTTTT
CDR3 protein: CASAPGLAGGRTGELFF

clone size: NA
V gene: TRBV5-6
D gene: TRBD1
J gene: TRBJ1-2
CDR3 DNA: TGTGCCAGTATCGGACAGGGGGCTCATGGCTACACCTTC
CDR3 protein: CASIGQGAHGYTF

clone size: NA
V gene: TRBV6-6
D gene: NA
J gene: TRBJ2-1
CDR3 DNA: TGTGCCAGCAGTTACTTCCAAGCTAGGACGGACAATGAGCAGTTCTTC
CDR3 protein: CASSYFQARTDNEQFF

clone size: NA
V gene: TRBV6-5
D gene: TRBD1
J gene: TRBJ2-2
CDR3 DNA: TGTGCCAGCAGTTACAGGGGACAGGGACTCACCGGGGAGCTGTTTTTT
CDR3 protein: CASSYRGQGLTGELFF

clone size: few
V gene: TRBV5-6
D gene: NA
J gene: TRBJ2-1
CDR3 DNA: TGTGCCAGCAGCTTGGTAGAGGGGGCCTACAATGAGCAGTTCTTC
CDR3 protein: CASSLVEGAYNEQFF

clone size: NA
V gene: TRBV7-2
D gene: NA
J gene: TRBJ1-3
CDR3 DNA: TGTGCCAGCAGCTTACACTCCGGGACACCTAGCCATTTT
CDR3 protein: CASSLHSGTPSHF

clone size: NA
V gene: TRBV10-3
D gene: NA
J gene: TRBJ2-5
CDR3 DNA: TGTGCCTCCGGTCTAGGAGAAGAGACCCAGTACTTC
CDR3 protein: CASGLGEETQYF

clone size: few
V gene: TRBV25-1
D gene: TRBD1
J gene: TRBJ2-5
CDR3 DNA: TGTGCCAGCAGCCTGACAGGGGCCCTACAAGAGACCCAGTACTTC
CDR3 protein: CASSLTGALQETQYF

clone size: once
V gene: TRBV9
D gene: TRBD1
J gene: TRBJ1-2
CDR3 DNA: TGTGCCAGCAGCGAAGCGGACAGGGGGTATGGCTACACCTTC
CDR3 protein: CASSEADRGYGYTF

clone size: NA
V gene: TRBV7-3
D gene: TRBD2
J gene: TRBJ2-2
CDR3 DNA: TGTGCCAGCAGCCTTTGGGGTAGCGGGAGTTCGAACACCGGGGAGCTGTTTTTT
CDR3 protein: CASSLWGSGSSNTGELFF

clone size: NA
V gene: TRBV4-1
D gene: TRBD1
J gene: TRBJ1-2
CDR3 DNA: TGCGCCAGCAGCCAGATGACAGGGCAGTATGGCTACACCTTC
CDR3 protein: CASSQMTGQYGYTF

clone size: once
V gene: TRBV28
D gene: TRBD2
J gene: TRBJ2-7
CDR3 DNA: TGTGCCAGCAGTTCCGCGCGAGCGGGAGAGGGCGAGCAGTACTTC
CDR3 protein: CASSSARAGEGEQYF

clone size: NA
V gene: TRBV20-1
D gene: NA
J gene: TRBJ2-3
CDR3 DNA: TGCAGTGCTAGGCTGGCAGATACGCAGTATTTT
CDR3 protein: CSARLADTQYF

clone size: NA
V gene: TRBV7-6
D gene: TRBD2
J gene: TRBJ2-1
CDR3 DNA: TGTGCCAGCAGCTACGCGGGGGGCGGTAGGGGTGAGCAGTTCTTC
CDR3 protein: CASSYAGGGRGEQFF

clone size: NA
V gene: TRBV7-3
D gene: NA
J gene: TRBJ1-6
CDR3 DNA: TGTGCCAGCTGCGTCCAGGGGTCCTATAATTCACCCCTCCACTTT
CDR3 protein: CASCVQGSYNSPLHF

clone size: NA
V gene: TRBV5-1
D gene: NA
J gene: TRBJ2-7
CDR3 DNA: TGCGCCAGCAGCTCGCAGGGGGGGACCGCCTACGAGCAGTACTTC
CDR3 protein: CASSSQGGTAYEQYF

clone size: few
V gene: TRBV19
D gene: TRBD1
J gene: TRBJ1-4
CDR3 DNA: TGTGCCAGTAGTATTTTCGGACAGGGGGGATCTAATGAAAAACTGTTTTTT
CDR3 protein: CASSIFGQGGSNEKLFF

clone size: NA
V gene: TRBV19
D gene: TRBD1
J gene: TRBJ1-2
CDR3 DNA: TGTGCCAGTAGTAGGGACCGGGACAGGGGCAACTATGGCTACACCTTC
CDR3 protein: CASSRDRDRGNYGYTF

clone size: NA
V gene: TRBV5-5
D gene: NA
J gene: TRBJ1-5
CDR3 DNA: TGTGCCAGCAGCTTATTGGGGGGCAATCAGCCCCAGCATTTT
CDR3 protein: CASSLLGGNQPQHF

clone size: NA
V gene: TRBV5-4
D gene: TRBD2
J gene: TRBJ2-1
CDR3 DNA: TGTGCCAGCAGCTTCGGCGGGGGGCAATGGAATGAGCAGTTCTTC
CDR3 protein: CASSFGGGQWNEQFF

clone size: NA
V gene: TRBV7-8
D gene: TRBD1
J gene: TRBJ1-5
CDR3 DNA: TGTGCCAGCAGCTCCCTACGGGACAGTGGGAATAGCAATCAGCCCCAGCATTTT
CDR3 protein: CASSSLRDSGNSNQPQHF

clone size: once
V gene: TRBV11-3
D gene: NA
J gene: TRBJ1-2
CDR3 DNA: TGTGCCAGCAGCTTAGGTTCTCCCGGGGGCTACACCTTC
CDR3 protein: CASSLGSPGGYTF

clone size: NA
V gene: TRBV5-1
D gene: NA
J gene: TRBJ2-7
CDR3 DNA: TGCGCCAGCAGCTTGTCAGGGGATCCCTCCTACGAGCAGTACTTC
CDR3 protein: CASSLSGDPSYEQYF

clone size: NA
V gene: TRBV5-1
D gene: NA
J gene: TRBJ2-2
CDR3 DNA: TGCGCCAGCAGCTTGGACAGGGTTAGCACCGGGGAGCTGTTTTTT
CDR3 protein: CASSLDRVSTGELFF

clone size: NA
V gene: TRBV11-2
D gene: NA
J gene: TRBJ2-7
CDR3 DNA: TGTGCCAGCAGTTTACAGGGCTACGAGCAGTACTTC
CDR3 protein: CASSLQGYEQYF

clone size: NA
V gene: TRBV18
D gene: NA
J gene: TRBJ1-1
CDR3 DNA: TGTGCCAGCTCACCTCGGGCAGGGGACACTGAAGCTTTCTTT
CDR3 protein: CASSPRAGDTEAFF

clone size: NA
V gene: TRBV5-4
D gene: NA
J gene: TRBJ1-1
CDR3 DNA: TGTGCCAGCAGCTATGGGGGGGCGAACACTGAAGCTTTCTTT
CDR3 protein: CASSYGGANTEAFF

clone size: NA
V gene: TRBV2
D gene: TRBD2
J gene: TRBJ2-5
CDR3 DNA: TGTGCCAGCAACCAGCGGGGGAACCAAGAGACCCAGTACTTC
CDR3 protein: CASNQRGNQETQYF

clone size: NA
V gene: TRBV10-3
D gene: TRBD1
J gene: TRBJ2-7
CDR3 DNA: TGTGCCATCAGGGGGACAGGTTTCTACGAGCAGTACTTC
CDR3 protein: CAIRGTGFYEQYF

clone size: NA
V gene: TRBV2
D gene: TRBD1
J gene: TRBJ1-6
CDR3 DNA: TGTGCCAGCAGGGACAGGATCATCTTACATAATTCACCCCTCCACTTT
CDR3 protein: CASRDRIILHNSPLHF

clone size: NA
V gene: TRBV11-3
D gene: TRBD2
J gene: TRBJ2-5
CDR3 DNA: TGTGCCAGCAGCTGGGCGGCGGGAGGACAAATTACTCAAGAGACCCAGTACTTC
CDR3 protein: CASSWAAGGQITQETQYF

clone size: NA
V gene: TRBV5-1
D gene: TRBD2
J gene: TRBJ2-7
CDR3 DNA: TGCGCCAGCAGCTTGTGGCGGGAGAGAAGCGAGCAGTACTTC
CDR3 protein: CASSLWRERSEQYF

clone size: NA
V gene: TRBV27
D gene: NA
J gene: TRBJ2-7
CDR3 DNA: TGTGCCAGCAAGGGTGAATCCTACGAGCAGTACTTC
CDR3 protein: CASKGESYEQYF

clone size: NA
V gene: TRBV18
D gene: NA
J gene: TRBJ2-2
CDR3 DNA: TGTGCCAGCTCAGCGCAGCGTGAATTATTCACCGGGGAGCTGTTTTTT
CDR3 protein: CASSAQRELFTGELFF

clone size: NA
V gene: TRBV4-2
D gene: NA
J gene: TRBJ1-6
CDR3 DNA: TGTGCCAGCAGCCAAGGCGGGGTAGGGGATTCACCCCTCCACTTT
CDR3 protein: CASSQGGVGDSPLHF

clone size: NA
V gene: TRBV7-6
D gene: NA
J gene: TRBJ1-1
CDR3 DNA: TGTGCCAGCAGCTCCCCATACGGTGCCATGAACACTGAAGCTTTCTTT
CDR3 protein: CASSSPYGAMNTEAFF

clone size: NA
V gene: TRBV5-6
D gene: NA
J gene: TRBJ2-5
CDR3 DNA: TGTGCCAGCAGCCTCAGGGGCGGGGGGGACAGGAAGACCCAGTACTTC
CDR3 protein: CASSLRGGGDRKTQYF

clone size: NA
V gene: TRBV9
D gene: NA
J gene: TRBJ1-3
CDR3 DNA: TGTGCCAGCAGCGTAGGCAGCATCGGAAACACCATATATTTT
CDR3 protein: CASSVGSIGNTIYF

clone size: NA
V gene: TRBV7-9
D gene: NA
J gene: TRBJ2-7
CDR3 DNA: TGTGCCAGCAGCTTAGCCCAGGGACCCTCCTACGAGCAGTACTTC
CDR3 protein: CASSLAQGPSYEQYF

clone size: NA
V gene: TRBV5-1
D gene: TRBD2
J gene: TRBJ2-1
CDR3 DNA: TGCGCCAGCAGCGAACCTAGCGGGAGAAAGGATGAGCAGTTCTTC
CDR3 protein: CASSEPSGRKDEQFF

clone size: NA
V gene: TRBV19
D gene: TRBD1
J gene: TRBJ1-5
CDR3 DNA: TGTGCCAGTAGCTCAAGTGGGACAGGGCTTAATCAGCCCCAGCATTTT
CDR3 protein: CASSSSGTGLNQPQHF

clone size: once
V gene: TRBV21-1
D gene: NA
J gene: TRBJ2-6
CDR3 DNA: TGTGCCAGCAGCAAAGAGTTCGGAGGGTCTGGGGCCAACGTCCTGACTTTC
CDR3 protein: CASSKEFGGSGANVLTF

clone size: NA
V gene: TRBV10-1
D gene: NA
J gene: TRBJ1-6
CDR3 DNA: TGCGCCAGCAGTGGTGGGACGAATTCACCCCTCCACTTT
CDR3 protein: CASSGGTNSPLHF